The clone carrying this T cell receptor (beta chain) was counted a single time. The data stem from a study of blood T cell repertoires in COVID-19. CDR1 and CDR2 from the germline V gene are LNHDA and SQIVND (reference sequence). With V trimmed by 5 bases and J by 4 bases, 13 bases remained unmatched. The CDR3 has 17 amino acids. This table comes from immunoSEQ multiplex PCR, and its TCRdb copy is limited to in-frame clones, with some not included. The data hold about 190,000 clones, with 82% observed a single time. The chain combines TRBV19 with TRBJ2-3, with TRBD1 matching 9 bases. This receptor was obtained from a woman of 80 years or more with active or convalescent COVID-19. What was sequenced was peripheral blood. CDR3 amino acids: CASSGDRGIVRADTQYF. The CDR3, as DNA: TGTGCCAGTAGTGGCGACAGGGGGATCGTCCGCGCAGATACGCAGTATTTT.